These 5 T cell receptor beta chains were sequenced from one sample in a study of cytomegalovirus exposure and HLA in healthy donors. The PCR ran on 60 Vbeta and 13 Jbeta primers. The protocol was immunoSEQ multiplex PCR, while the TCRdb copy is restricted to in-frame clones and leaves out a portion. Counted here are some 110,000 clones, roughly 80% occurring once; the ten biggest clones make up approximately 1.5%. Sequenced material: PBMCs. The source of these receptors is a woman aged 40 to 49 in good health and CMV-seronegative.

V gene TRBV7-3 combines with J gene TRBJ1-1; 7 bases map to TRBD1. The CDR3 covers 14 residues. The J segment lost 1 base and the V segment lost 2 bases, leaving 1 base of the junction unmatched. Germline assignment: CDR1 SGHTA and CDR2 FQGTGA. Here the CDR3 DNA reads TGTGCCAGCAGCTTAGGGACAGCGAACACTGAAGCTTTCTTT. Translating gives CASSLGTANTEAFF. Drawing the rest from reference TRBV7-3 and TRBJ1-1, the complete variable domain is GAGVSQTPSNKVTEKGKYVELRCDPISGHTALYWYRQSLGQGPEFLIYFQGTGAADDSGLPNDRFFAVRPEGSVSTLKIQRTERGDSAVYLCASSLGTANTEAFFGQGTRLTVV.

J is TRBJ2-7 and V is TRBV7-9, with 9 bases identical to TRBD2. This CDR3 comprises 15 residues. V lost 5 bases and J lost 6; bases outside the gene matches: 11. Germline V CDR1 and CDR2: SEHNR, FQNEAQ (reference sequence). The CDR3 DNA sequence: TGTGCCAGCAGCGACGGTAGCGGGAGAGGGGTCGAGCAGTACTTC. Translating it yields CASSDGSGRGVEQYF.

The V and J genes are TRBV28 and TRBJ2-3; TRBD1 is a possible D gene (5 bases). Between the trimmed V and J ends, which lost 4 bases and 14 bases, there was a span of 19 bases. The CDR3 spans 13 residues. From germline, CDR1 is MDHEN and CDR2 SYDVKM. CDR3 in amino acids: CASSSPPQGWMYF. The CDR3 DNA is TGTGCCAGCAGTTCCCCCCCCCAGGGTTGGATGTATTTT.

V is TRBV28 and J is TRBJ1-5, with D hard to call. Deletions cut 4 bases from V and 9 bases from J, with 10 bases between. This CDR3 comprises 12 residues. Germline V gene lookup returns CDR1 MDHEN and CDR2 SYDVKM. As DNA, the CDR3 is TGTGCCAGCAGTTCCTCCCGGGGGCCCCAGCATTTT. Translation gives CASSSSRGPQHF.

The chain joins TRBV4-3 to TRBJ1-2, with 7 nucleotides matching TRBD1. The CDR3 spans 13 residues. The V gene's germline CDR1 is LGHNA and CDR2 YSLEER. The V segment lost 1 base and the J segment 13 bases; nucleotides outside the gene matches: 9. CDR3 residues: CASSQAYRGASTF. The CDR3 DNA follows: TGCGCCAGCAGCCAAGCATACAGGGGCGCAAGCACCTTC.